A single sample is the source of the 2 T cell receptor beta chains below, sequenced in a study of Tregs in tolerant kidney transplant recipients. Sequenced by immunoSEQ multiplex PCR; TCRdb stores in-frame clones only, minus some. Among around 120,000 clones listed, about 91% were seen once. Sequences were obtained from CD4+ T cells from blood. The receptor set was obtained from a human donor in good health.

This clone was seen a single time. J is TRBJ2-5 and V is TRBV5-1; 13 bases are a match to TRBD2. With V trimmed by 4 bases and J by 2 bases, 8 bases remained unmatched. This CDR3 region has 17 residues. Germline-derived CDR1 and CDR2 are SGHRS and YFSETQ. CDR3 sequence reads: CASSTWTSGGIQETQYF. The CDR3 DNA is TGCGCCAGCAGCACCTGGACTAGCGGGGGAATACAAGAGACCCAGTACTTC.

J is TRBJ2-1 and V is TRBV5-1, with TRBD1 as a possible D gene (5 bases). CDR1 and CDR2 (germline): SGHRS, YFSETQ. The CDR3 has 15 residues. Trimming took 5 bases from V and 2 from J, leaving 14 bases between them. The CDR3, as DNA: TGCGCCAGCAGAAGAGAGGACACGGCCTACAATGAGCAGTTCTTC. The encoded protein is CASRREDTAYNEQFF.